Below, 23 T cell receptor beta chains from the same sample are listed, as sequenced in a study of CD8 T cells in Susac syndrome. With random hexamers, reverse transcription was performed on roughly 0.45 to 1 ug of RNA. MiXCR was run by TCRdb on the immunoSEQ multiplex PCR reads, yielding one entry per CDR3 protein. The sample has 190,000 or so distinct CDR3 sequences; over 90% are singletons. Sample: CD4+ T cells from PBMCs. These receptors were collected from a human donor with multiple sclerosis.

In the case of this clonotype: Mismatch with germline at one junction end may stem from a read error. The chain joins TRBV10-1 to TRBJ2-7, with D perhaps assigned TRBD1 or TRBD2 (5 bases each). The CDR3 length is 14 residues. Germline CDR1 is WNHNN and CDR2 is SYGVQD (reference sequence). The CDR3 sequence: CASSQSGTTYEQYF. CDR3 sequence (DNA): TGCGCCAGCAGTCAGTCCGGGACCACCTACGAGCAGTACTTC.

The count of this clonotype is one. This sequence joins TRBV24-1 and TRBJ2-4; TRBD2 might be the D (5 bases). Germline values: CDR1 KGHDR, CDR2 SFDVKD. The CDR3 consists of 13 residues. The CDR3, as DNA: TGTGCGACTATGTGGGAAGCCAAAAACATTCAGTACTTC. It translates to CATMWEAKNIQYF.

The chain links TRBV7-2 to TRBJ2-7; D gene ambiguous. Germline CDR1 and CDR2: SGHTA and FQGNSA. V lost 1 base and J lost 2, with 9 bases in between. The CDR3 covers 14 residues. CDR3 region: CASSLGLVAYEQYF. The CDR3 coding sequence is TGTGCCAGCAGCTTAGGGCTAGTAGCCTACGAGCAGTACTTC.

This chain links TRBV4-2 with TRBJ2-5; 8 bases align to TRBD1. The J segment lost 5 bases and the V segment lost 0 bases, leaving 5 bases of the junction unmatched. The CDR3 consists of 15 residues. Germline-derived CDR1 and CDR2 are LGHNA and YNFKEQ. Here the CDR3 DNA reads TGTGCCAGCAGCCAAGACAGGGGGCGTCGGGAGACCCAGTACTTC. It codes for CASSQDRGRRETQYF.

The chain combines TRBV14 with TRBJ2-7; weak D call: TRBD1 (6 bases). Germline V lookup: CDR1 SGHDN, CDR2 FVKESK. The length of the CDR3 is 14 residues. V was shortened by 4 bases and J by 2 bases, with 12 bases between the two germline ends. Here the CDR3 reads CASSLGAAAYEQYF. The DNA for the CDR3 is TGTGCCAGCAGCCTGGGGGCGGCCGCCTACGAGCAGTACTTC.

The chain couples TRBV29-1 to TRBJ1-2, with D perhaps matching TRBD1 (5 bases). Germline-derived CDR1 and CDR2 are SQVTM and ANQGSEA. V was pared by 4 bases and J by 4 bases, with 19 bases between. CDR3 length: 15 amino acids. The CDR3 nucleotides are TGCAGCGTTGGGCAGGGAGGTCGGTCCCTCTATGGCTACACCTTC. This codes for CSVGQGGRSLYGYTF. Together with reference TRBV29-1 and TRBJ1-2, the CDR3 gives the full variable domain: SAVISQKPSRDICQRGTSLTIQCQVDSQVTMMFWYRQQPGQSLTLIATANQGSEATYESGFVIDKFPISRPNLTFSTLTVSNMSPEDSSIYLCSVGQGGRSLYGYTFGSGTRLTVV.

The rearrangement uses TRBV12-3 or TRBV12-4 and TRBJ2-1, with unresolved D. Trimming took off 3 bases at V and 2 bases at J, with 8 bases between the two ends. This CDR3 is 14 amino acids long. CDR3 loop: CASSFNYPYNEQFF. CDR3 DNA: TGTGCCAGCAGTTTTAACTACCCCTACAATGAGCAGTTCTTC.

V and J are TRBV29-1 and TRBJ2-1; the match to TRBD2 covers 7 bases. Germline CDR1 and CDR2: SQVTM and ANQGSEA. V lost 6 bases, J lost 7 bases, and 6 bases stayed unmatched. CDR3 length equals 12 residues. The CDR3 loop is CSVGEGKNEQFF. DNA for the CDR3: TGCAGCGTGGGGGAGGGGAAGAATGAGCAGTTCTTC.

This chain connects TRBV29-1 to TRBJ1-3; D is undetermined. The germline V gene has CDR1 SQVTM and CDR2 ANQGSEA. This CDR3 region has 12 residues. The ends were cut back, 3 bases at V and 8 bases at J, with 11 bases in the middle. CDR3 in amino acids: CSVEEAGDTIYF. Written as DNA, the CDR3 is TGCAGCGTTGAGGAAGCCGGGGACACCATATATTTT.

The V call is TRBV7-9, the J call TRBJ2-2; 9 positions agree with TRBD1. The germline V gene encodes CDR1 SEHNR and CDR2 FQNEAQ (reference sequence). V gave up 6 bases and J gave up 7 bases; unmatched junction bases: 12. This CDR3 contains 16 residues. The CDR3 DNA is TGTGCCAGCAGACCCTACCGGGACAGGGAGGTCGGGGAGCTGTTTTTT. Translating gives CASRPYRDREVGELFF.

The CDR3 is CASSLNLGGRASNTQYF. CDR3 coding DNA: TGTGCCAGCAGCCTAAACCTAGGCGGGAGGGCCTCGAATACGCAGTATTTT. The V and J genes are TRBV14 and TRBJ2-3; 9 bases are shared with TRBD2. The CDR3 is 17 residues long. Trimming removed 4 bases from V and 7 bases from J; junction bases left unmatched: 15. Germline assignment: CDR1 SGHDN and CDR2 FVKESK.

The sample holds one count of this clonotype. This chain joins TRBV12-3 or TRBV12-4 and TRBJ2-3; 14 positions match TRBD2. The V gene end was trimmed by 7 bases and the J gene end by 5 bases; junction bases not matched to a gene: 5. This CDR3 region has 15 residues. The chain's CDR3 is CASTLTSGRGDTQYF. DNA for the CDR3: TGTGCCAGCACCCTGACTAGCGGGAGGGGAGATACGCAGTATTTT.

The rearrangement links TRBV12-3 or TRBV12-4 to TRBJ2-7; TRBD1 is a possible D gene (5 bases). This CDR3 has 14 residues. V lost 5 bases to trimming and J lost 3 bases, with 14 bases between them. CDR3 region: CASSQPGSRYEQYF. The CDR3 DNA reads as TGTGCCAGCAGTCAGCCAGGGTCTCGCTACGAGCAGTACTTC.

The chain employs TRBV4-1 and TRBJ2-1, with 10 bases matching TRBD1. The junction had 6 bases not matched to a gene; V was cut back by 1 base and J by 6 bases. This CDR3 comprises 16 residues. CDR1 and CDR2 (germline): MGHRA, YSYEKL. Here the CDR3 DNA reads TGCGCCAGCAGCCAAGGCGGGGACAGGGGTTTCAATGAGCAGTTCTTC. Translated: CASSQGGDRGFNEQFF.

J is TRBJ1-3 and V is TRBV20-1, with D hard to call. This CDR3 contains 12 residues. Trimming took 0 bases from V and 3 from J, leaving 3 bases between them. The germline gives CDR1 DFQATT, CDR2 SNEGSKA (reference sequence). The CDR3 protein is CSAREGGNTIYF. In nucleotides, the CDR3 is TGCAGTGCTAGAGAAGGTGGAAACACCATATATTTT.

The V call is TRBV30, the J call TRBJ2-3; tentatively, D is TRBD2 (5 bases). Germline CDR1 GTSNPN, CDR2 SVGIG (reference sequence). The CDR3 is 13 amino acids. Between the trimmed V and J ends, which lost 4 bases and 1 base, there was a span of 9 bases. CDR3 bases: TGTGCCTGGATGAGGGCAGGCACAGATACGCAGTATTTT. Translation: CAWMRAGTDTQYF.

This sequence joins TRBV6-6 and TRBJ2-7; D remains unclear. The CDR3 runs 12 residues. Deletions cut 6 bases from V and 5 bases from J, with 11 bases between. Germline V CDR1 and CDR2: MNHNY, SVGAGI (reference sequence). The CDR3: CASSPTQHEQYF. The CDR3 coding sequence is TGTGCCAGCAGCCCGACCCAGCACGAGCAGTACTTC.

This rearrangement joins TRBV9 to TRBJ2-5, with 7 bases matching TRBD2. This CDR3 contains 15 residues. J was trimmed by 1 base and V by 0 bases; bases with no gene match: 3. Germline V gene sequence: CDR1 SGDLS, CDR2 YYNGEE. Here the CDR3 reads CASSVGSGVQETQYF. CDR3 DNA sequence: TGTGCCAGCAGCGTAGGGAGCGGGGTCCAAGAGACCCAGTACTTC.

The chain has TRBV29-1 and TRBJ1-2; tentative D call: TRBD1 (5 bases). This CDR3 has 10 amino acids. Trimming pared 6 bases from V and 7 bases from J, leaving 9 bases between. The germline V gene encodes CDR1 SQVTM and CDR2 ANQGSEA. The CDR3: CSVSGSGYTF. Written as DNA, the CDR3 is TGCAGCGTATCAGGGTCTGGCTACACCTTC.

The chain links TRBV3-1 to TRBJ2-3, with 11 bases identical to TRBD2. The CDR3 covers 16 residues. Germline assignment: CDR1 LGHDT and CDR2 YNNKEL (reference sequence). J was trimmed by 4 bases and V by 6 bases; bases with no gene match: 9. CDR3 nucleotides: TGTGCCAGCAGTCTTGGACTAGCGGGTTCCGCAGATACGCAGTATTTT. This codes for CASSLGLAGSADTQYF.

The V and J genes are TRBV12-3 or TRBV12-4 and TRBJ1-2, with D unresolved. V was trimmed by 4 bases and J by 8 bases, leaving 11 bases between them. This CDR3 region has 12 residues. DNA of the CDR3: TGTGCCAGCAGTTCTAGGTTTAAGGGCTACACCTTC. Protein product: CASSSRFKGYTF.

The rearrangement joins TRBV4-2 to TRBJ2-1; 7 bases match TRBD1. V dropped 2 bases and J dropped 5; count of bases not matched to a gene: 9. Germline CDR1 reads LGHNA; CDR2 reads YNFKEQ. The CDR3 runs to 16 residues. The CDR3: CASSQPATGQNNEQFF. CDR3 nucleotides: TGTGCCAGCAGCCAACCGGCGACAGGGCAAAACAATGAGCAGTTCTTC.

This clonotype occurred once. The CDR3 is CSVLPGRTGELFF. The CDR3 nucleotides are TGCAGCGTTCTACCGGGGAGAACCGGGGAGCTGTTTTTT. The chain combines TRBV29-1 with TRBJ2-2; D may be TRBD2 (5 bases). The germline V gene encodes CDR1 SQVTM and CDR2 ANQGSEA. CDR3 length: 13 residues. V dropped 5 bases and J dropped 5 bases, with 12 bases sitting between them.